What follows describes a single T cell receptor beta chain. TCRdb passed the RT-PCR reads through MiXCR, listing each CDR3 protein once. The table has about 700,000 distinct CDR3 sequences, around 14% seen once; the top ten hold 3.6%. CDR3 length: 13 amino acids. The V and J ends lost 1 base and 8 bases respectively, with 11 bases between them. Germline assignment: CDR1 SGHTA and CDR2 FQGNSA. The clonotype comes from a female donor in good health, serving as a healthy control. The chain carries TRBV7-2 and TRBJ1-2; D not certain. The sequencing input was memory CD4+ T cells from blood. CDR3 sequence (DNA): TGTGCCAGCAGCTTAGACTGGGTCGGGGGCTACACCTTC. It specifies CASSLDWVGGYTF. The full variable domain, in which reference TRBV7-2 and TRBJ1-2 provide the parts outside the CDR3, is GAGVSQSPSNKVTEKGKDVELRCDPISGHTALYWYRQSLGQGLEFLIYFQGNSAPDKSGLPSDRFSAERTGGSVSTLTIQRTQQEDSAVYLCASSLDWVGGYTFGSGTRLTVV.